This T cell receptor (beta chain) comes out of a study of technical replicates of blood from a handful of donors. Assay used: immunoSEQ multiplex PCR; TCRdb lists only in-frame clones, some missing. The sample lists tens of thousands of clones, around 97% occurring once. The material sequenced was T cells isolated from PBMCs. This sequence was found in a human donor in good health.

The CDR3 loop is CASSFGLARSYEQYF. DNA for the CDR3: TGTGCCAGCAGCTTCGGTCTAGCTCGTTCCTACGAGCAGTACTTC. V gene TRBV5-4 combines with J gene TRBJ2-7, with a weak D call TRBD2 (5 bases). The CDR3 length is 15 residues. Looked up from germline, CDR1 is SGHNT and CDR2 is YYREEE (reference sequence). Trimming removed 2 bases at V and 1 base at J, with 13 bases between.